The text below deals with one T cell receptor beta chain. The sample belongs to a study of shared clonotypes between healthy human individuals. Naive CD8 cells lacked CD45RO, underwent positive selection for CCR7 and left out terminally differentiated effector memory CD45RA+ cells. The method was immunoSEQ multiplex PCR; TCRdb's version includes in-frame clones alone and lacks a portion of them. Counted here are about 2,100,000 clones, more than 85% occurring once; the ten biggest clones make up 1.7%. The CDR3 contains 15 residues. The J segment lost 6 bases and the V segment lost 2 bases, leaving 6 bases of the junction unmatched. Germline V gene data show CDR1 as SGDLS and CDR2 as YYNGEE.

The V gene is TRBV9, the J gene TRBJ2-3; 10 bases fit TRBD2. Sequenced material: naive CD8+ T cells from PBMCs. This receptor was taken from a man younger than 35 in good health. Some clones in this sample may be carry-over from other donors' samples. DNA for the CDR3: TGTGCCAGCAGCGTGTTAGCGGGAGGATTGGATACGCAGTATTTT. It codes for CASSVLAGGLDTQYF. The whole variable domain, filled in from reference TRBV9 and TRBJ2-3, reads DSGVTQTPKHLITATGQRVTLRCSPRSGDLSVYWYQQSLDQGLQFLIQYYNGEERAKGNILERFSAQQFPDLHSELNLSSLELGDSALYFCASSVLAGGLDTQYFGPGTRLTVL.